The clone carrying this TCR beta chain was counted many times. These data belong to a study of T cells after yellow fever vaccination. The V and J ends lost 0 bases and 12 bases respectively, with 9 bases between them. The CDR3 sequence is 10 residues long. Germline CDR1 reads DFQATT; CDR2 reads SNEGSKA (reference sequence). TCRdb reanalysed the 5' RACE reads using MiXCR and keeps one entry per CDR3 protein. The data show some 600,000 distinct CDR3 sequences, with 9% to 15% seen just once and under 15% held by the top ten. The receptor was derived from a man aged 25-45 years who received the YFV17D yellow fever vaccine. The V and J genes are TRBV20-1 and TRBJ2-7; no clear D. Sequences were derived from PBMCs, sampled on the day of the yellow fever booster vaccination. CDR3 nucleotides: TGCAGTGCTAGAGATCTGGTGCCGTACTTC. Translating gives CSARDLVPYF.